This TCR beta chain was sequenced during a study of cytomegalovirus exposure and HLA in healthy donors. CDR1 SEHNR and CDR2 FQNEAQ come from the germline V gene (reference sequence). Germline trimming cut 4 bases from V and 0 bases from J; bases unmatched to any gene: 6. The CDR3 has 16 amino acids. The PCR employed 60 Vbeta primers together with 13 Jbeta primers. Only in-frame clones appear in the TCRdb table, and some are missing; sequencing was by immunoSEQ multiplex PCR. The repertoire has 200,000 or so clones, approximately 84% of them found once; the top ten carry 6%. The source is a woman in her 30s in good health and CMV-seropositive. The chain joins TRBV7-9 to TRBJ2-1; 7 bases align to TRBD2. Sequenced material: PBMCs. CDR3 DNA sequence: TGTGCCAGCAGCTCCATTAGCGGGTACTCCTACAATGAGCAGTTCTTC. Encoded protein: CASSSISGYSYNEQFF.